This T cell receptor (beta chain) was identified in a study of T-cell reconstitution after alpha-beta-depleted transplantation in children. The table lists this clonotype with many counts. Germline V gene sequence: CDR1 SGHTA, CDR2 FQGTGA. V lost 5 bases to trimming and J lost 0 bases; unmatched junction nucleotides: 5. The CDR3 has 15 amino acids. Preparation of the TCRbeta library was carried out with unique molecular identifiers. From the PCR reads, TCRdb called clonotypes with MiXCR, one entry per CDR3 protein. The data hold about 360,000 distinct CDR3 sequences, with approximately 12% observed a single time.

The material sequenced was PBMCs, taken from the stem cell graft. The chain has TRBV7-3 and TRBJ2-3, with TRBD1 identical over 7 bases. The TCR originated in a human donor who donated a stem cell graft to a child with Fanconi anemia. CDR3 sequence reads: CASSQGQTSTDTQYF. The DNA for the CDR3 is TGTGCCAGCAGCCAGGGACAGACTAGCACAGATACGCAGTATTTT.